This TCR beta chain came from a study of long-term antiretroviral therapy in people with HIV. The CDR3 extends over 12 amino acids. The germline CDR1 and CDR2 sequences are MNHEY and SMNVEV (reference sequence). Between the trimmed V and J ends, which lost 8 bases and 4 bases, there was a span of 12 bases. Findings of the study overall: Blood sampling spanned 2004 to 2017, possibly under older ART regimens.

With respect to this clone: No antigen is known for it.

Running of the v3.0 immunoSEQ assay took place at survey level. Data came from immunoSEQ multiplex PCR; TCRdb stores just in-frame clones and leaves some out. The sample carries 10,000 to 15,000 clones, 75% to 80% recorded once. This TCR derives from a woman aged 40-49 years with HIV. The chain is built from TRBV27 and TRBJ2-7; D remains unclear. Here the sequenced sample was unsorted PBMCs, taken 0.5 years before starting antiretroviral therapy. The CDR3 is CASQRVPYEQYF. CDR3 DNA sequence: TGTGCCAGCCAGCGAGTCCCTTACGAGCAGTACTTC.